The 19 T cell receptor beta chains below come from one sample, sequenced in a study of blood T cell repertoires in COVID-19. The table came from immunoSEQ multiplex PCR; TCRdb's copy has only in-frame clones and leaves some out. Of some 330,000 clones listed, around 87% were seen once; the top ten hold under 5%. Sequenced material: peripheral blood. These TCRs come from a woman aged 45-60 years with active or convalescent COVID-19.

The V call is TRBV19, the J call TRBJ1-5; 12 bases are shared with TRBD1. This CDR3 has 16 amino acids. Germline CDR1 reads LNHDA; CDR2 reads SQIVND (reference sequence). V trimming: 9 bases; J trimming: 1 base; junction bases outside the gene matches: 7. The DNA for the CDR3 is TGTGCCAGCAAGGGACAGGGGGCGCCCAGCAATCAGCCCCAGCATTTT. The encoded protein is CASKGQGAPSNQPQHF.

The V gene is TRBV4-2, the J gene TRBJ1-2; TRBD1 aligns across 12 bases. Germline V lookup: CDR1 LGHNA, CDR2 YNFKEQ. This CDR3 contains 16 residues. J gave up 8 bases and V 0 bases, and 7 bases lay outside the gene matches. CDR3 in amino acids: CASSQDSGTGGFGYTF. The CDR3 region has the DNA TGTGCCAGCAGCCAAGACTCCGGGACAGGGGGCTTCGGCTACACCTTC.

With respect to this clone: Distinct nucleotide sequences in the sample also encode this CDR3. This chain connects TRBV4-2 to TRBJ1-5, with 9 bases lining up with TRBD1. Germline CDR1 LGHNA, CDR2 YNFKEQ. The CDR3 runs 15 residues. J gave up 7 bases and V 0 bases, and 4 bases lay outside the gene matches. CDR3 residues: CASSQEGQGGQPQHF. CDR3 bases: TGTGCCAGCAGCCAAGAGGGACAGGGCGGACAGCCCCAGCATTTT.

The V and J genes are TRBV5-1 and TRBJ2-3; D is unresolved. Trimming pared 0 bases from V and 6 bases from J, leaving 14 bases between. Germline lookup yields CDR1 SGHRS and CDR2 YFSETQ. This CDR3 has 15 residues. The CDR3 DNA reads TGCGCCAGCAGCTTGGTCCACGCTAGAACGGATACGCAGTATTTT. Amino acid sequence: CASSLVHARTDTQYF.

The chain carries TRBV6-1 and TRBJ1-1; D gene ambiguous. From germline, CDR1 is MNHNS and CDR2 SASEGT. This CDR3 comprises 14 residues. The V end was cut by 3 bases, the J end by 1 base, with 9 bases between. This CDR3 is CASSEADWNTEAFF. Here the CDR3 DNA reads TGTGCCAGCAGTGAGGCAGACTGGAACACTGAAGCTTTCTTT.

This rearrangement joins TRBV5-6 to TRBJ1-5; no definite D call. Trimming took 3 bases from V and 5 from J, leaving 9 bases between them. CDR1 and CDR2 from the germline V gene are SGHDT and YYEEEE. The CDR3 runs to 13 residues. The CDR3 nucleotides are TGTGCCAGCAGCTCGGACGGGGATCAGCCCCAGCATTTT. As protein: CASSSDGDQPQHF. The variable domain in full, with the rest retrieved from reference TRBV5-6 and TRBJ1-5, is DAGVTQSPTHLIKTRGQQVTLRCSPKSGHDTVSWYQQALGQGPQFIFQYYEEEERQRGNFPDRFSGHQFPNYSSELNVNALLLGDSALYLCASSSDGDQPQHFGDGTRLSIL.

This clone occurred once. The chain links TRBV3-1 (or the pseudogene TRBV3-2) to TRBJ1-2; D is unresolved. Looked up from germline, CDR1 is LGHDT and CDR2 is YNNKEL (reference sequence). CDR3 length: 13 residues. V was cut by 3 bases and J by 8 bases, with 13 bases left in between. The chain's CDR3 is CASSQPGPGGYTF. The CDR3, as DNA: TGTGCCAGCAGCCAGCCGGGTCCGGGGGGCTACACCTTC.

The V call is TRBV27, the J call TRBJ1-2, with D tentatively TRBD1 (5 bases). This CDR3 has 12 residues. Germline CDR1 MNHEY, CDR2 SMNVEV (reference sequence). The ends were cut back, 4 bases at V and 4 bases at J, with 7 bases in the middle. CDR3 loop: CASSSGFYGYTF. The CDR3 nucleotides are TGTGCCAGCAGTTCAGGGTTCTATGGCTACACCTTC.

A remark on this clone: This same CDR3 is encoded by further DNA sequences in the sample. The V call is TRBV3-1 (or the pseudogene TRBV3-2), the J call TRBJ1-4; D perhaps matches TRBD1 (5 bases). The CDR3 covers 15 residues. Germline CDR1 LGHDT, CDR2 YNNKEL (reference sequence). V gave up 3 bases and J gave up 4 bases, with 12 bases separating them. This chain's CDR3 is CASSHPTGGNEKLFF. CDR3 in DNA: TGTGCCAGCAGCCACCCCACGGGGGGTAATGAAAAACTGTTTTTT.

The J gene is TRBJ1-5, the V gene TRBV28; D not resolved. This CDR3 contains 11 residues. The germline V gene has CDR1 MDHEN and CDR2 SYDVKM. Trimming pared 5 bases from V and 7 bases from J, leaving 6 bases between. This chain's CDR3 is CASSNEQPQHF. CDR3 DNA: TGTGCCAGCAGTAACGAGCAGCCCCAGCATTTT.

CDR3 region: CASKDQGFSDTGELFF. The DNA of the CDR3 is TGTGCCAGCAAGGATCAGGGTTTTTCGGACACCGGGGAGCTGTTTTTT. The J gene is TRBJ2-2, the V gene TRBV21-1; the table's TRBD1 call for D was not verified on the DNA. TRBV21-1 is flagged as a pseudogene. This CDR3 spans 16 amino acids.

V gene TRBV5-5 combines with J gene TRBJ2-7; TRBD2 matches 10 bases. There are 14 residues in the CDR3. With 4 bases clipped from V and 6 bases from J, the junction kept 7 bases outside the gene matches. Per the germline V gene, CDR1 is SGHKS and CDR2 is YYEKEE (reference sequence). This chain's CDR3 is CASSPGLALGEQYF. The CDR3 region has the DNA TGTGCCAGCAGCCCGGGACTAGCGTTGGGCGAGCAGTACTTC.

The rearrangement uses TRBV20-1 and TRBJ2-7; no reliable D call. The CDR3 has 10 residues. Germline V gene lookup returns CDR1 DFQATT and CDR2 SNEGSKA (reference sequence). V was clipped by 3 bases and J by 4 bases, with 4 bases between them. Here the CDR3 reads CSASPYEQYF. The DNA of the CDR3 is TGCAGTGCTAGTCCTTACGAGCAGTACTTC.

The chain uses TRBV7-8 and TRBJ1-1; D not certain. CDR3 size: 13 residues. Germline V gene data show CDR1 as SGHVS and CDR2 as FQNEAQ. The V end lost 3 bases, the J end lost 1 base, and 6 bases lay between the germline ends. The CDR3 region has the DNA TGTGCCAGCAGCTTTAGGAGGAACACTGAAGCTTTCTTT. This gives the protein CASSFRRNTEAFF.

This chain joins TRBV11-2 and TRBJ1-3; perhaps TRBD1 as D (6 bases). V was trimmed by 4 bases and J by 2 bases, leaving 9 bases between them. Germline loops: CDR1 SGHAT, CDR2 FQNNGV. The CDR3 is 14 residues long. For the CDR3, the DNA is TGTGCCAGCAGCTCCACAGGGACTGGAAACACCATATATTTT. Protein sequence: CASSSTGTGNTIYF.

This sequence joins TRBV27 and TRBJ1-1; 7 nucleotides match TRBD1. The J segment lost 1 base and the V segment lost 5 bases, leaving 7 bases of the junction unmatched. The CDR3 runs 15 residues. In germline, CDR1 is MNHEY, CDR2 SMNVEV (reference sequence). The CDR3 protein is CASSPPTGPNTEAFF. The CDR3 bases are TGTGCCAGCAGTCCTCCGACAGGGCCGAACACTGAAGCTTTCTTT.

The genes are TRBV3-1 (or the pseudogene TRBV3-2) and TRBJ2-1; TRBD2 matches 8 bases. The CDR3 has 17 amino acids. The germline V gene has CDR1 LGHDT and CDR2 YNNKEL (reference sequence). V was pared by 0 bases and J by 4 bases, with 8 bases of the junction left unmatched. Written as DNA, the CDR3 is TGTGCCAGCAGCCAAGATGACAGAGCGGGAGTTTACAATGAGCAGTTCTTC. Translation gives CASSQDDRAGVYNEQFF.

The rearrangement joins TRBV6-5 to TRBJ2-7; TRBD2 matches 7 bases. The length of the CDR3 is 14 residues. V trimming: 6 bases; J trimming: 4 bases; junction bases outside the gene matches: 9. Germline V CDR1 and CDR2: MNHEY, SVGAGI. The CDR3 is CASRRMGEGYEQYF. CDR3 DNA: TGTGCCAGCAGGAGGATGGGGGAGGGTTACGAGCAGTACTTC.

The V gene is TRBV9, the J gene TRBJ1-6, with TRBD1 identical over 8 bases. The V segment lost 4 bases and the J segment 7 bases; nucleotides outside the gene matches: 7. The CDR3 has 15 residues. The germline V gene has CDR1 SGDLS and CDR2 YYNGEE. In DNA form, the CDR3 reads TGTGCCAGCAGCCCACAACAGGGGGGCAATTCACCCCTCCACTTT. Translating it yields CASSPQQGGNSPLHF.